This TCR beta chain was observed in a study of tumor-infiltrating lymphocytes in primary liver carcinoma. Points from the study as a whole: Compared with tumor region pairs, tumor-adjacent and tumor-blood pairs overlapped less.

Germline V gives CDR1 SGHTA, CDR2 FQGTGA. Trimming at V came to 6 bases and at J to 13 bases, leaving 15 bases not matched to a gene. The CDR3 extends over 14 amino acids. Total RNA (around 0.45 ug) served as template for TCR beta cDNA synthesis primed by a constant-region primer. Sequencing libraries for TCR beta derived from three nested multiplex PCR rounds that used slightly modified ARM-PCR. For 10 cycles apiece, the opening two PCR rounds ran with TRBV1-TRBV30 forward primers and a C-beta reverse primer. Each CDR3 protein gets one entry after TCRdb re-called the multiplex PCR reads with MiXCR. The sample carries roughly 200,000 distinct CDR3 sequences, around four fifths recorded once. A word on this clonotype: Its antigen remains unidentified.

Each 20-30 mg portion of unsorted bulk tissue served as the source for co-extraction of RNA and DNA. The sequence was obtained from a man aged 35 to 55 with primary liver carcinoma and hepatitis B virus infection. Sequencing input: tumor tissue from primary liver carcinoma. The rearrangement uses TRBV7-3 and TRBJ2-5, with 9 bases that match TRBD2. The DNA of the CDR3 is TGTGCCAGCAGTCTAGGAGGTAGCGGGAGTCCCCTGTACTTC. Amino acid sequence: CASSLGGSGSPLYF.